This entry features one T cell receptor (beta chain) sequence. Its specificity is unknown. The data were obtained in a study of identifying expanded T cells in peripheral blood. The V gene lost 3 bases and the J gene lost 2 bases, with 13 bases spanning the gap. Looked up from germline, CDR1 is LGHNA and CDR2 is YNFKEQ. The CDR3 loop spans 15 amino acids. Regarding the study as a whole: Technical replicates showed approximately 1.2 changed clones; two weeks around 15; four weeks 19. Two-week clone count variance significantly increased as total template count grew.

Produced via immunoSEQ multiplex PCR; TCRdb's table is partial and in-frame only. The sample yields over 65,000 clones, approximately 90% seen once. The TCR sequence derives from a person aged 18-69 years in good health. Sequencing input: blood. The chain has TRBV4-2 and TRBJ2-5, with D possibly matching TRBD2 (5 bases). CDR3 in amino acids: CASSHRGEGQETQYF. Here the CDR3 DNA reads TGTGCCAGCAGCCACCGGGGAGAGGGACAAGAGACCCAGTACTTC.